The next 3 T cell receptor beta chains were all read from a single sample in a study of CD8 T cells in ankylosing spondylitis. TCRdb re-called the 5' RACE reads through MiXCR, storing one row per CDR3 protein. The sample lists 130,000 or so distinct CDR3 sequences, over 6.5% occurring once. The sequenced sample was blood, either unsorted or a sorted T cell fraction (not recorded which). These receptors were collected from a male donor with ankylosing spondylitis or in good health (not recorded which).

This clonotype was seen ten or more times. The V gene is TRBV29-1, the J gene TRBJ2-5; a possible D gene is TRBD1 (6 bases). The CDR3 is 12 amino acids. The V gene's germline CDR1 is SQVTM and CDR2 ANQGSEA. The V end lost 8 bases, the J end lost 5 bases, and 15 bases lay between the germline ends. The CDR3: CSSEDSWETQYF. CDR3 coding DNA: TGCAGCTCTGAGGACAGTTGGGAGACCCAGTACTTC.

This clonotype has ten or more counts. This rearrangement joins TRBV20-1 to TRBJ2-2, with no clear D. CDR3 length: 15 amino acids. V gave up 6 bases and J gave up 1 base, with 15 bases separating them. Germline CDR1 DFQATT, CDR2 SNEGSKA (reference sequence). The CDR3: CSAPPGQRNTGELFF. As DNA, the CDR3 is TGCAGTGCCCCCCCGGGCCAGAGGAACACCGGGGAGCTGTTTTTT.

This clonotype occurred many times. The CDR3 sequence is CASSFNREGHGYTF. CDR3 bases: TGTGCCAGCAGCTTTAACAGGGAGGGGCATGGCTACACCTTC. The J gene is TRBJ1-2, the V gene TRBV7-2; weak D call: TRBD1 (6 bases). The CDR3 is 14 residues long. Looked up from germline, CDR1 is SGHTA and CDR2 is FQGNSA. The V gene lost 3 bases and the J gene lost 6 bases, with 14 bases spanning the gap.